The present T cell receptor beta chain was sequenced within a study of T cells in Graves' hyperthyroidism and ophthalmopathy. Study-wide results and limits: Blood held most thyroid clonotypes expanded above 0.001 frequency.

Stability of Graves' hyperthyroidism was defined as absent ophthalmopathy progression within 18 months. Patients aged 18 to 65 had newly diagnosed hyperthyroidism lasting under 2 months. Patients having uncontrolled infection, another autoimmune disease, pregnancy or lactation were not included. Only a few counts were recorded for this clonotype. Its antigen is unidentified. The V and J ends lost 2 bases and 2 bases respectively, with 8 bases between them. CDR1 is KGHDR, CDR2 SFDVKD, per germline. The CDR3 totals 14 residues. TCR beta CDR3 regions were amplified from RNA. When the TCR CDR3 underwent first-round RT-PCR, the HTBI primer set was used. TCRdb independently ran MiXCR on the multiplex PCR reads; one entry per CDR3 protein. The table shows 210,000 or so distinct CDR3 sequences, with more than 15% occurring only once.

The specimen was blood. This TCR came from a man in his forties or fifties with Graves' hyperthyroidism. The rearrangement uses TRBV24-1 and TRBJ1-2; the D is unclear. CDR3 residues: CATSDSNTNYGYTF. CDR3 sequence (DNA): TGTGCCACCAGTGATTCGAACACGAACTATGGCTACACCTTC.